This T cell receptor (beta chain) was recorded in a study of blood T cell repertoires in COVID-19. Study in general: Researchers got acute and convalescent COVID-19 samples from the United States, Italy and Spain. Nucleic acid was either cDNA or gDNA, and it came from T cells, B-cell-depleted T cells, or PBMCs.

Under the authors' procedure: The authors estimated nucleated cell counts from reference gene primer amplification. The data were produced by immunoSEQ multiplex PCR, yet TCRdb's version contains in-frame clones alone and is incomplete. The V and J calls and clone size were taken over from that table, and D and trimming were inferred from the DNA. The data show some 83,000 clones, 81% seen once. Germline V gene lookup returns CDR1 SGHRS and CDR2 YFSETQ. Trimming removed 4 bases from V and 4 bases from J; junction bases left unmatched: 5. The CDR3 runs to 15 residues. The chain links TRBV5-1 to TRBJ2-1, with 10 positions matching TRBD2. The TCR was taken from an elderly man with acute or convalescent COVID-19. Sample: peripheral blood. The CDR3 DNA is TGCGCCAGCAGCGGTCTAGCGGGAGAGTACAATGAGCAGTTCTTC. Protein: CASSGLAGEYNEQFF.